This entry features one TCR beta chain sequence. Assay: immunoSEQ multiplex PCR; the TCRdb copy retains only in-frame clones and omits some. The sample yields roughly 130,000 clones, about 95% seen once. Germline lookup yields CDR1 SGDLS and CDR2 YYNGEE. The CDR3 is 15 amino acids. After removal of 6 bases from V and 3 bases from J, the junction contained 5 bases not matched to a gene. This sample is drawn from a study of control samples from healthy donors and cancer patients. The sequencing input was blood. The chain links TRBV9 to TRBJ2-3; 12 nucleotides line up with TRBD2. The source is a young man in good health. The CDR3 DNA sequence: TGTGCCAGCACCGCTAGCGGGGGGGTAACAGATACGCAGTATTTT. It translates to CASTASGGVTDTQYF.